This T cell receptor (beta chain) was captured by sequencing in a study of blood T cell repertoires in COVID-19. Study at large: Donors in the United States, Italy and Spain gave samples during acute or convalescent COVID-19.

TCRdb's table, derived via immunoSEQ multiplex PCR, lists solely in-frame clones and lacks some. This table has 200,000 to 250,000 clones, 80% to 90% appearing once. Participant-given clinical history determined each cohort assignment. Exposed study participants had met a COVID-19 case within 2 weeks before entry. V lost 0 bases to trimming and J lost 2 bases, with 16 bases between them. The CDR3 covers 17 residues. Germline V lookup: CDR1 SGHVS, CDR2 FNYEAQ. The chain employs TRBV7-6 and TRBJ1-1; perhaps TRBD1 as D (6 bases). The sequence derives from a woman under 40 who had been exposed to COVID-19. Sequencing was performed on PBMCs or T cells enriched from blood (not recorded which). CDR3 in DNA: TGTGCCAGCAGCTTAGCGAGGGGGTACAGAGGAAACACTGAAGCTTTCTTT. Translating gives CASSLARGYRGNTEAFF.